This entry lists 18 T cell receptor beta chains sequenced from one sample in a study of blood T cell repertoires in COVID-19. Clones were sequenced by immunoSEQ multiplex PCR, and TCRdb holds only the in-frame ones, with some missing. The table has about 250,000 clones, nearly 95% seen once. Material: peripheral blood. Receptor source: a young man with COVID-19, enrolled during active disease.

The chain joins TRBV6-1 to TRBJ1-2; 7 nucleotides line up with TRBD1. The germline V gene has CDR1 MNHNS and CDR2 SASEGT. V lost 2 bases to trimming and J lost 4 bases; unmatched junction nucleotides: 13. CDR3 length: 17 amino acids. CDR3 region: CASSETIYRGPGYGYTF. The CDR3, as DNA: TGTGCCAGCAGTGAAACAATTTACAGGGGTCCGGGCTATGGCTACACCTTC.

The V and J genes are TRBV29-1 and TRBJ2-7; tentative D call: TRBD1 (6 bases). Germline assignment: CDR1 SQVTM and CDR2 ANQGSEA. The CDR3 loop spans 12 amino acids. V was shortened by 6 bases and J by 3 bases, with 12 bases between the two germline ends. The CDR3 loop reads CSVTGTNYEQYF. The DNA of the CDR3 is TGCAGCGTGACCGGGACAAACTACGAGCAGTACTTC.

This clone was observed once. The chain couples TRBV9 to TRBJ1-1; weak D call: TRBD1 (5 bases). The CDR3 spans 13 residues. CDR1 is SGDLS, CDR2 YYNGEE, per germline. The germline V and J ends were trimmed by 7 bases and 1 base, with 11 bases remaining between them. This chain's CDR3 is CASEGTGNTEAFF. The CDR3 coding sequence is TGTGCCAGCGAAGGGACTGGGAACACTGAAGCTTTCTTT.

This rearrangement joins TRBV3-1 (or the pseudogene TRBV3-2) to TRBJ2-7, with D possibly being TRBD2 (6 bases). V lost 3 bases to trimming and J lost 2 bases, with 14 bases between them. CDR3 length equals 15 residues. Germline-derived CDR1 and CDR2 are LGHDT and YNNKEL (reference sequence). The CDR3 DNA reads as TGTGCCAGCAGCCAGGGGGACGGACTACCCTACGAGCAGTACTTC. It is translated as CASSQGDGLPYEQYF.

The chain employs TRBV5-4 and TRBJ2-7; 7 bases fit TRBD1. CDR3 size: 16 residues. The germline V gene has CDR1 SGHNT and CDR2 YYREEE (reference sequence). V was clipped by 5 bases and J by 0 bases; unmatched bases: 11. The CDR3 sequence: CASSMDRGTASYEQYF. The CDR3 nucleotides are TGTGCCAGCAGTATGGACCGTGGGACAGCCTCCTACGAGCAGTACTTC. Full variable domain (missing parts from reference TRBV5-4 and TRBJ2-7): ETGVTQSPTHLIKTRGQQVTLRCSSQSGHNTVSWYQQALGQGPQFIFQYYREEENGRGNFPPRFSGLQFPNYSSELNVNALELDDSALYLCASSMDRGTASYEQYFGPGTRLTVT.

J is TRBJ1-6 and V is TRBV12-3 or TRBV12-4, with a possible D match to TRBD1 (5 bases). This CDR3 spans 13 amino acids. V was pared by 2 bases and J by 10 bases, with 9 bases between. This CDR3 reads CASSLNRHSPLHF. CDR3 bases: TGTGCCAGCAGTTTAAACAGGCACTCACCCCTCCACTTT.

The chain joins TRBV6-5 to TRBJ1-6; weak D call: TRBD1 (5 bases). The V end was cut by 6 bases, the J end by 4 bases, with 13 bases between. CDR3 length equals 15 residues. The germline gives CDR1 MNHEY, CDR2 SVGAGI. In DNA form, the CDR3 reads TGTGCCAGCAGCACCGGGACTAGATATAATTCACCCCTCCACTTT. As protein: CASSTGTRYNSPLHF.

J is TRBJ2-5 and V is TRBV2; TRBD2 is a possible D gene (5 bases). With 1 base removed from V and 5 bases from J, the gap between germline ends came to 20 bases. This CDR3 comprises 17 residues. The germline gives CDR1 SNHLY, CDR2 FYNNEI. This CDR3 is CASSEGGSDQRVETQYF. The DNA for the CDR3 is TGTGCCAGCAGTGAAGGGGGTAGCGACCAGAGGGTGGAGACCCAGTACTTC.

The chain combines TRBV25-1 with TRBJ2-1, with D perhaps TRBD2 (6 bases). Germline loops: CDR1 MGHDK, CDR2 SYGVNS. The CDR3 covers 12 residues. V was shortened by 3 bases and J by 9 bases, with 9 bases between the two germline ends. The CDR3 protein is CASSDGGSEQFF. CDR3 DNA: TGTGCCAGCAGTGACGGGGGTTCTGAGCAGTTCTTC.

The chain joins TRBV12-3 or TRBV12-4 to TRBJ2-2; the D gene is possibly TRBD2 (5 bases). The CDR3 spans 13 residues. Trimming removed 6 bases from V and 6 bases from J, with 11 bases in between. The CDR3 protein is CASSPTRSGELFF. The DNA for the CDR3 is TGTGCCAGCAGCCCCACTAGATCCGGGGAGCTGTTTTTT.

This rearrangement joins TRBV15 to TRBJ1-2; TRBD1 matches at 7 bases. Germline assignment: CDR1 LNHNV and CDR2 YYDKDF (reference sequence). The CDR3 covers 15 residues. With V trimmed by 0 bases and J by 4 bases, 5 bases remained unmatched. For the CDR3, the DNA is TGTGCCACCAGCAGAGATTGGCAGGGGGTCTATGGCTACACCTTC. It codes for CATSRDWQGVYGYTF.

The chain recombines TRBV10-3 with TRBJ2-1, with 11 nucleotides matching TRBD2. CDR1 and CDR2 (germline): ENHRY, SYGVKD. J gave up 0 bases and V 8 bases, and 6 bases lay outside the gene matches. The CDR3 covers 16 residues. The CDR3 region has the DNA TGTGCCATCCAAACTAGCGGGGGCCGCTCCTACAATGAGCAGTTCTTC. Residues: CAIQTSGGRSYNEQFF.

The chain is built from TRBV5-6 and TRBJ2-5; the D gene is possibly TRBD2 (5 bases). The CDR3 extends over 13 amino acids. With 4 bases removed from V and 4 bases from J, the gap between germline ends came to 11 bases. Germline CDR1 is SGHDT and CDR2 is YYEEEE. CDR3 in amino acids: CASSGIRGETQYF. The CDR3 DNA sequence: TGTGCCAGCAGCGGAATACGGGGAGAGACCCAGTACTTC. Full variable domain (outside the CDR3, taken from reference TRBV5-6 and TRBJ2-5): DAGVTQSPTHLIKTRGQQVTLRCSPKSGHDTVSWYQQALGQGPQFIFQYYEEEERQRGNFPDRFSGHQFPNYSSELNVNALLLGDSALYLCASSGIRGETQYFGPGTRLLVL.

The chain recombines TRBV4-1 with TRBJ1-1; D is unclear. Germline lookup yields CDR1 MGHRA and CDR2 YSYEKL. This CDR3 is built from 16 residues. V dropped 1 base and J dropped 1 base, with 13 bases sitting between them. The CDR3 is CASSQGLLVGNTEAFF. The CDR3 bases are TGCGCCAGCAGCCAAGGCCTCCTAGTGGGGAACACTGAAGCTTTCTTT.

The chain joins TRBV7-6 to TRBJ2-3; TRBD2 is a possible D gene (7 bases). CDR3 size: 14 residues. V was shortened by 5 bases and J by 5 bases, with 14 bases between the two germline ends. Germline CDR1 SGHVS, CDR2 FNYEAQ. The CDR3: CASSPGGGKDTQYF. The CDR3 bases are TGTGCCAGCAGCCCTGGGGGGGGCAAAGATACGCAGTATTTT.

The chain joins TRBV19 to TRBJ1-5; D gene ambiguous. The germline V gene encodes CDR1 LNHDA and CDR2 SQIVND (reference sequence). CDR3 length: 15 amino acids. V was cut by 3 bases and J by 5 bases, with 14 bases left in between. CDR3 coding DNA: TGTGCCAGTAGTATGGCGGGCAGCTATTATCAGCCCCAGCATTTT. Its protein product is CASSMAGSYYQPQHF.

The rearrangement joins TRBV6-5 to TRBJ1-1; D is undetermined. This CDR3 comprises 15 residues. CDR1 and CDR2 from the germline V gene are MNHEY and SVGAGI. Trimming cost V 4 bases and J 3 bases, with 15 bases left between them. The CDR3 is CASSSPGRADTEAFF. In nucleotides, the CDR3 is TGTGCCAGCAGTTCACCGGGAAGGGCGGACACTGAAGCTTTCTTT.

The chain employs TRBV3-1 (or the pseudogene TRBV3-2) and TRBJ1-2; 10 bases line up with TRBD1. This CDR3 contains 16 residues. V lost 0 bases, J lost 8 bases, and 9 bases stayed unmatched. Germline values: CDR1 LGHDT, CDR2 YNNKEL (reference sequence). The CDR3 bases are TGTGCCAGCAGCCAAGAGGACAGGGGGTACGCCTTGGGCTACACCTTC. Translating it yields CASSQEDRGYALGYTF.